This T cell receptor (beta chain) was sequenced in a study of control samples from healthy donors and cancer patients. TCRdb's copy holds only in-frame clones and misses some; the assay was immunoSEQ multiplex PCR. The table shows roughly 59,000 clones, with roughly 90% occurring only once. This TCR derives from a man aged 40-49 years with colorectal cancer. The material sequenced was PBMCs.

The CDR3 DNA reads TGTGCCAGCAGCCATGGGCTCATGAACACTGAAGCTTTCTTT. It is translated as CASSHGLMNTEAFF. The V and J genes are TRBV5-6 and TRBJ1-1; D uncertain. Germline CDR1 SGHDT, CDR2 YYEEEE. The length of the CDR3 is 14 residues. V dropped 4 bases and J dropped 0 bases, with 10 bases sitting between them.